This T cell receptor beta chain emerged from a study of vaccination and CD4 T cells after COVID-19. Researchers used the Oncomine TCR Beta short-read assay to sequence DNA from cultured CD4+ T cells. TCRdb fed the PCR reads into MiXCR, producing one record per CDR3 protein. The sample includes about 10,000 distinct CDR3 sequences, roughly two thirds of them seen just once. As regards this clonotype: Its specificity is unknown.

The ends lost 8 bases at V and 7 bases at J; junction bases unmatched: 11. This CDR3 is 13 amino acids long. Germline V gives CDR1 MNHNS, CDR2 SASEGT. As to treatment: roughly nine-day PBMC culture with coronavirus spike peptide pools or control peptides (ViraFEST assay). The sequencing input was CD4+ T cells from blood, cultured in vitro. J is TRBJ2-7 and V is TRBV6-1; 7 bases line up with TRBD1. The origin of this receptor is a human donor who had recovered from COVID-19. In DNA, the CDR3 is TGTGCCAGCCGACCACCGGGACAGATTGAGCAGTACTTC. It codes for CASRPPGQIEQYF.